This T cell receptor (beta chain) was captured by sequencing in a study of naive and memory T cell subsets. Study outcomes and limitations: The power law exponent of TCR abundance differed between naive and memory cells. RNA-based TCR counts may shift with T cell activation and differentiation.

V was pared by 1 base and J by 4 bases, with 16 bases between. The CDR3 totals 16 residues. In germline, CDR1 is SGHAT, CDR2 FQNNGV. On this clonotype itself: Its antigen is still unknown.

Both TRBC1 and TRBC2 were covered by a beta constant-region primer of two equimolar oligonucleotides. Four rounds of PCR amplified the ligated cDNA using nested alpha and beta constant-region primers plus SP2. TCRdb recomputed calls from the UMI-ligation and nested PCR reads with MiXCR, one row per CDR3 protein. The sample lists about 120,000 distinct CDR3 sequences, just over 35% occurring once. V usage is TRBV11-2 and J usage is TRBJ2-5; D is possibly TRBD1 (6 bases). The sequence derives from a human donor in good health. Sample: central memory CD4+ T cells from blood. CDR3 loop: CASSLGATGNPETQYF. The CDR3 coding sequence is TGTGCCAGCAGCTTAGGCGCCACAGGGAACCCAGAGACCCAGTACTTC.